This TCR beta chain is drawn from a study of shared clonotypes between healthy human individuals. Whole-study context: Samples came from a couple of female and a few male donors aged 18 to 49.

Whole-study results and caveats: Larger richness was generally estimated for naive than memory subsets.

V was pared by 5 bases and J by 2 bases, with 13 bases between. Germline loops: CDR1 SEHNR, CDR2 FQNEAQ (reference sequence). This CDR3 comprises 15 residues. The investigators split CD4+ cells into a CD45RA+ naive subset and a CD45RA-negative memory subset. Note on this clone: The antigen remains unidentified.

Per the original data handling: ImmunoSEQ output held junction-only sequences without quality scores, so filtering differed. Measured with immunoSEQ multiplex PCR; TCRdb has only the in-frame clones, and not every one. V, J and clone size reflect that table, while D and trimming were determined from the DNA. The sample has roughly 1,000,000 clones; approximately 80% are singletons. Sequenced: memory CD4+ T cells from PBMCs. Subset given: CD45RA-negative fraction. This clonotype was obtained from a man in his late teens or twenties in good health. Some clones in this sample may be carry-over from other donors' samples. The chain employs TRBV7-9 and TRBJ2-1; D might be TRBD1 (6 bases). CDR3 DNA: TGTGCCAGCAGCAACCGGGACACCACCTACAATGAGCAGTTCTTC. It encodes CASSNRDTTYNEQFF.